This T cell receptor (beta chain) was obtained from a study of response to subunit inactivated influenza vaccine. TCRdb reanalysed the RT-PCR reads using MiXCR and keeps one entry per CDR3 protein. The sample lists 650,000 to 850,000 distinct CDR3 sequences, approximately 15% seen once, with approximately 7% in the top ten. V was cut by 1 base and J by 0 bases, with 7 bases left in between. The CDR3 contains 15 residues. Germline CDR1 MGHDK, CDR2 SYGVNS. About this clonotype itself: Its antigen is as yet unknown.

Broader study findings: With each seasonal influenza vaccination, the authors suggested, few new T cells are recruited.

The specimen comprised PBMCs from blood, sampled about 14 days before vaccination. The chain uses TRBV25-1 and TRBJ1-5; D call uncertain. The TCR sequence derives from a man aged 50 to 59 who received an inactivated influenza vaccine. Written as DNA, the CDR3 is TGTGCCAGCAGTGAATCTGGTTATAGCAATCAGCCCCAGCATTTT. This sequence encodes CASSESGYSNQPQHF.